Presented here are 6 T cell receptor beta chains from one specimen sequenced in a study of T cell responses to AZD1222 COVID-19 vaccine. This table comes from immunoSEQ multiplex PCR, and its TCRdb copy is limited to in-frame clones, with some not included. The data contain around 190,000 clones, roughly 94% of them seen just once; the ten biggest clones take up roughly 1.7%. Here the sequenced sample was peripheral blood, taken 28 days after the second AZD1222 dose. The receptors derive from an adult who received the AZD1222 COVID-19 vaccine.

The V call is TRBV30, the J call TRBJ2-5; 7 bases are shared with TRBD2. Germline V gives CDR1 GTSNPN, CDR2 SVGIG (reference sequence). This CDR3 has 15 residues. Here the CDR3 reads CDGSPSGGRRETQYF. In DNA form, the CDR3 reads TGTGATGGGTCACCATCCGGGGGGAGGCGGGAGACCCAGTACTTC.

This chain uses TRBV4-1 with TRBJ2-1; 7 bases are a match to TRBD2. Germline V gives CDR1 MGHRA, CDR2 YSYEKL. The CDR3 covers 15 residues. The ends lost 0 bases at V and 9 bases at J; junction bases unmatched: 8. CDR3 nucleotides: TGCGCCAGCAGCCAAGATTACGCGGGAGCGGGTGAGCAGTTCTTC. Its protein product is CASSQDYAGAGEQFF.

The CDR3 spells CASSRDKDYEQYF. The CDR3 DNA follows: TGCGCCAGCAGTCGGGACAAGGACTACGAGCAGTACTTC. This sequence joins TRBV4-3 and TRBJ2-7; D is perhaps TRBD1 (6 bases). The CDR3 has 13 amino acids. Germline lookup yields CDR1 LGHNA and CDR2 YSLEER. Trimming left V 6 bases short and J 3 bases short, with 12 bases between.

The chain couples TRBV5-4 to TRBJ2-5, with D uncertain. Trimming cost V 3 bases and J 2 bases, with 8 bases left between them. This CDR3 has 13 residues. Germline assignment: CDR1 SGHNT and CDR2 YYREEE (reference sequence). Written as DNA, the CDR3 is TGTGCCAGCAGCTCGCAAACACAAGAGACCCAGTACTTC. It encodes CASSSQTQETQYF.

This clone was observed a single time. This chain uses TRBV6-5 with TRBJ1-3; D unresolved. This CDR3 has 14 residues. V lost 11 bases, J lost 4 bases, and 18 bases lay in between. Germline assignment: CDR1 MNHEY and CDR2 SVGAGI. CDR3 DNA: TGTGCCGTAGCAGTAAGTCCCGGCGGAAACACCATATATTTT. Translating gives CAVAVSPGGNTIYF.

The J gene is TRBJ1-2, the V gene TRBV5-1; 9 bases map to TRBD1. The germline V gene has CDR1 SGHRS and CDR2 YFSETQ. This CDR3 spans 16 amino acids. V was pared by 1 base and J by 2 bases, with 6 bases of the junction left unmatched. Written as DNA, the CDR3 is TGCGCCAGCAGCTTGACCGGGACAGGGTTCAACTATGGCTACACCTTC. Amino acid sequence: CASSLTGTGFNYGYTF.